Below are 21 T cell receptor beta chains sequenced from a single sample in a study of blood T cell repertoires in COVID-19. Generated by immunoSEQ multiplex PCR, the TCRdb table keeps only in-frame clones and is missing some. The sample has some 180,000 clones; roughly nine tenths are singletons. Sample: peripheral blood. These receptors were taken from a man in his 70s with active or convalescent COVID-19.

This chain joins TRBV19 and TRBJ2-1, with 10 bases matching TRBD1. The CDR3 has 15 amino acids. V was pared by 4 bases and J by 5 bases, with 5 bases of the junction left unmatched. Germline CDR1 and CDR2: LNHDA and SQIVND (reference sequence). CDR3 region: CASSTTGTGDNEQFF. In nucleotides, the CDR3 is TGTGCCAGTAGTACTACCGGGACAGGGGACAATGAGCAGTTCTTC.

The CDR3 loop is CASSMDRVYGYTF. In DNA form, the CDR3 reads TGTGCCAGCAGTATGGACAGGGTCTATGGCTACACCTTC. This chain connects TRBV6-2 or TRBV6-3 to TRBJ1-2; 8 bases align to TRBD1. This CDR3 region has 13 residues. With 5 bases clipped from V and 4 bases from J, the junction kept 3 bases outside the gene matches. Per germline, CDR1 MNHEY and CDR2 SVGEGT.

The V gene is TRBV30, the J gene TRBJ2-2, with D possibly matching TRBD1 (5 bases). Germline V gene lookup returns CDR1 GTSNPN and CDR2 SVGIG (reference sequence). The CDR3 spans 14 residues. V was trimmed by 3 bases and J by 0 bases, leaving 8 bases between them. This chain's CDR3 is CAWSRQTNTGELFF. CDR3 DNA: TGTGCCTGGAGCCGACAGACGAACACCGGGGAGCTGTTTTTT.

This chain joins TRBV5-1 and TRBJ2-2; 12 bases align to TRBD1. CDR1 SGHRS and CDR2 YFSETQ come from the germline V gene. J lost 6 bases, V lost 8 bases, and 5 bases had no gene match. This CDR3 has 14 residues. The CDR3 region has the DNA TGCGCCAGTACCGGGACAGGGGGCTCCGGGGAGCTGTTTTTT. It specifies CASTGTGGSGELFF.

This chain joins TRBV3-1 (or the pseudogene TRBV3-2) and TRBJ2-4; D uncertain. The V end lost 2 bases, the J end lost 0 bases, and 11 bases lay between the germline ends. The CDR3 covers 16 residues. The germline CDR1 and CDR2 sequences are LGHDT and YNNKEL (reference sequence). CDR3 in amino acids: CASSQNSKLAKNIQYF. For the CDR3, the DNA is TGTGCCAGCAGCCAAAACAGCAAGCTAGCCAAAAACATTCAGTACTTC.

This chain uses TRBV28 with TRBJ1-2; no clear D. This CDR3 has 11 residues. V lost 7 bases, J lost 7 bases, and 10 bases lay in between. CDR1 and CDR2 from the germline V gene are MDHEN and SYDVKM. The CDR3 bases are TGTGCCAGCACGACAAGTGCTGGCTACACCTTC. Protein sequence: CASTTSAGYTF.

The chain joins TRBV7-2 to TRBJ2-7; unclear D gene. The CDR3 contains 13 residues. The V end lost 0 bases, the J end lost 2 bases, and 5 bases lay between the germline ends. The germline CDR1 and CDR2 sequences are SGHTA and FQGNSA. CDR3 loop: CASSLAQTYEQYF. Here the CDR3 DNA reads TGTGCCAGCAGCTTAGCTCAGACCTACGAGCAGTACTTC.

The V call is TRBV5-5, the J call TRBJ2-1; a possible D gene is TRBD2 (5 bases). The CDR3 length is 13 residues. Per the germline V gene, CDR1 is SGHKS and CDR2 is YYEKEE (reference sequence). Deletions cut 0 bases from V and 7 bases from J, with 8 bases between. For the CDR3, the DNA is TGTGCCAGCAGCTTGGTAAGGGAGAATGAGCAGTTCTTC. This codes for CASSLVRENEQFF.

J is TRBJ2-1 and V is TRBV5-1; the D gene is possibly TRBD2 (6 bases). Trimming cost V 2 bases and J 2 bases, with 11 bases left between them. Germline loops: CDR1 SGHRS, CDR2 YFSETQ. The CDR3 has 15 residues. This CDR3 reads CASSFPGGPYNEQFF. The DNA of the CDR3 is TGCGCCAGCAGCTTCCCCGGGGGTCCCTACAATGAGCAGTTCTTC.

Only one count was recorded for this clone. V usage is TRBV27 and J usage is TRBJ1-2, with TRBD1 matching 7 bases. The CDR3 length is 13 residues. The V and J ends lost 8 bases and 4 bases, in that order; junction bases with no gene match: 7. Germline CDR1 is MNHEY and CDR2 is SMNVEV (reference sequence). In nucleotides, the CDR3 is TGTGCCAGCCACCCGACAGGGATCTATGGCTACACCTTC. Residues: CASHPTGIYGYTF.

CDR3 loop: CATLGGHTNTGELFF. In DNA form, the CDR3 reads TGTGCCACTCTCGGTGGACACACGAACACCGGGGAGCTGTTTTTT. The chain combines TRBV28 with TRBJ2-2, with a tentative D call TRBD1 (5 bases). This CDR3 spans 15 amino acids. CDR1 and CDR2 from the germline V gene are MDHEN and SYDVKM. V was clipped by 10 bases and J by 0 bases, with 15 bases between them.

This sequence joins TRBV6-5 and TRBJ1-2; D is uncertain. The length of the CDR3 is 16 residues. Germline values: CDR1 MNHEY, CDR2 SVGAGI. With 0 bases removed from V and 2 bases from J, the gap between germline ends came to 13 bases. The CDR3 DNA sequence: TGTGCCAGCAGTTACTCGAGCGCCAGTTACAACTATGGCTACACCTTC. This codes for CASSYSSASYNYGYTF.

This rearrangement joins TRBV12-3 or TRBV12-4 to TRBJ2-7; the match to TRBD1 covers 9 bases. J was trimmed by 5 bases and V by 6 bases; bases with no gene match: 5. The CDR3 runs 13 residues. CDR3 sequence reads: CASRFTGGDEQYF. Written as DNA, the CDR3 is TGTGCCAGCAGGTTCACAGGGGGCGACGAGCAGTACTTC.

The genes are TRBV19 and TRBJ2-1; the match to TRBD2 covers 8 bases. The CDR3 sequence is 16 residues long. Germline loops: CDR1 LNHDA, CDR2 SQIVND (reference sequence). J was trimmed by 2 bases and V by 2 bases; bases with no gene match: 5. The CDR3 DNA reads TGTGCCAGTAGTATATCCCCGGGAGGGCCCTACAATGAGCAGTTCTTC. Its translation: CASSISPGGPYNEQFF.

The CDR3 loop reads CSAIDGTGGYNEQFF. The CDR3 coding sequence is TGCAGCGCCATCGACGGGACAGGGGGTTACAATGAGCAGTTCTTC. The chain recombines TRBV29-1 with TRBJ2-1; 11 bases align to TRBD1. The V gene's germline CDR1 is SQVTM and CDR2 ANQGSEA. The CDR3 runs 15 residues. V shed 7 bases, J shed 4 bases, and the junction held 9 bases outside the gene matches.

The rearrangement joins TRBV18 to TRBJ1-1, with a weak D call TRBD1 (5 bases). V lost 3 bases, J lost 1 base, and 9 bases lay in between. CDR1 and CDR2 (germline): KGHSH, LQKENI. The CDR3 sequence is 14 residues long. The CDR3: CASSPLDKNTEAFF. CDR3 DNA sequence: TGTGCCAGCTCACCCTTGGACAAGAACACTGAAGCTTTCTTT.

The chain links TRBV7-2 to TRBJ2-5, with 15 bases that match TRBD2. V was pared by 5 bases and J by 2 bases, with 3 bases of the junction left unmatched. Germline CDR1 SGHTA, CDR2 FQGNSA. The CDR3 spans 16 residues. DNA for the CDR3: TGTGCCAGCAGCCTTGGGACTAGCGGGGGGCAAGAGACCCAGTACTTC. This encodes CASSLGTSGGQETQYF.

This chain joins TRBV29-1 and TRBJ1-1; TRBD1 is a possible D gene (5 bases). Per germline, CDR1 SQVTM and CDR2 ANQGSEA. Trimming removed 4 bases from V and 3 bases from J, with 9 bases in between. The CDR3 is made up of 12 amino acids. The CDR3 reads CSVAREDTEAFF. The CDR3 DNA follows: TGCAGCGTTGCCAGGGAGGACACTGAAGCTTTCTTT.

This clone has a count of ten or more. J is TRBJ1-4 and V is TRBV19, with a tentative D call TRBD1 (5 bases). Trimming removed 10 bases at V and 2 bases at J, with 14 bases between. This CDR3 region has 14 residues. The germline V gene has CDR1 LNHDA and CDR2 SQIVND (reference sequence). CDR3 sequence (DNA): TGTGCCACCTCCTCGGGGGATACTAATGAAAAACTGTTTTTT. Its translation: CATSSGDTNEKLFF. The variable domain in full, completed from reference TRBV19 and TRBJ1-4, reads DGGITQSPKYLFRKEGQNVTLSCEQNLNHDAMYWYRQDPGQGLRLIYYSQIVNDFQKGDIAEGYSVSREKKESFPLTVTSAQKNPTAFYLCATSSGDTNEKLFFGSGTQLSVL.

The chain has TRBV30 and TRBJ2-2, with a possible D match to TRBD1 (5 bases). Trimming pared 2 bases from V and 3 bases from J, leaving 16 bases between. The germline gives CDR1 GTSNPN, CDR2 SVGIG (reference sequence). CDR3 length equals 16 residues. The CDR3 DNA follows: TGTGCCTGGAGTACCACGGGTAGGGGTGACACCGGGGAGCTGTTTTTT. Its protein product is CAWSTTGRGDTGELFF.

The V and J genes are TRBV18 and TRBJ1-1, with D uncertain. Trimming stripped 0 bases from V and 4 bases from J, with 12 bases between. Germline lookup yields CDR1 KGHSH and CDR2 LQKENI. The CDR3 runs 15 residues. In DNA, the CDR3 is TGTGCCAGCTCACCACCGAGAGGGCCTGTCACTGAAGCTTTCTTT. Translating it yields CASSPPRGPVTEAFF.